These T cell receptor beta chains were read from a single sample in a study of circulating CD8 cells and anti-PD-1 response in melanoma. TCRdb re-derived calls from the reads in MiXCR, one entry per CDR3 protein. Here the sample spans 140 or so distinct CDR3 sequences, 9.7% being singletons. The source was CD8+ T cells from PBMCs, collected at baseline or after one month of anti-PD-1 therapy (not recorded which). Source of these receptors: a human donor with melanoma. Both conserved end residues are part of each CDR3. The D gene is left open where the match is weak. Clone size appears in some rows only: once, few, many, or a class for an expanded clone.

j_gene	d_gene	abundance	v_gene	CDR3aa	CDR3nt
TRBJ2-5	.	medium-sized	TRBV20-1	CSARSPVPLQETQHF	TGCAGTGCTAGATCCCCCGTTCCCCTGCAAGAGACCCAGCACTTC
TRBJ2-7	.	large	TRBV11-3	CASSFEGGTYDEQYF	TGTGCCAGCAGCTTCGAGGGTGGGACTTACGACGAGCAGTACTTC
TRBJ2-7	.	hyperexpanded	TRBV2	CASSEVAGALYEQYF	TGTGCCAGCAGTGAGGTGGCAGGCGCTCTCTACGAGCAGTACTTC
TRBJ1-3	.	large	TRBV20-1	CSAMALSSGNTIYF	TGCAGTGCGATGGCCCTGAGCTCTGGAAACACCATATATTTT
TRBJ2-1	.	few	TRBV19	CASSINLHNEQFF	TGTGCCAGTAGTATCAACCTTCACAATGAGCAGTTCTTC
TRBJ2-7	TRBD1	large	TRBV27	CASSSTQGSSYEQYF	TGTGCCAGCAGTTCAACACAGGGGAGCTCCTACGAGCAGTACTTC
TRBJ2-7	.	large	TRBV4-3	CASSPRGSSNEQYF	TGCGCCAGCAGCCCGAGGGGCAGTTCGAACGAGCAGTACTTC
TRBJ2-1	.	large	TRBV7-2	CASSLALGQYSYNEQFF	TGTGCCAGCAGCTTAGCCCTAGGACAGTACTCCTACAATGAGCAGTTCTTC
TRBJ2-5	TRBD2	.	TRBV28	CASTSGRETQYF	TGTGCCAGCACCAGCGGGAGGGAGACCCAGTACTTC
TRBJ1-1	.	large	TRBV19	CASSRGTENAEAFF	TGTGCCAGTAGTAGGGGGACCGAAAACGCGGAAGCTTTCTTT
TRBJ2-3	.	hyperexpanded	TRBV20-1	CSAGGGADTQYF	TGCAGTGCCGGAGGGGGAGCAGATACGCAGTATTTT